This TCR beta chain was captured in a study of blood T cell repertoires in COVID-19. Whole-study context: The cDNA or gDNA used as material had been derived from T cells, B-cell-depleted T cells, or PBMCs.

Per the original data handling: Amplifying reference gene primers gave estimates of nucleated cell counts. The data were produced by immunoSEQ multiplex PCR, yet TCRdb's version contains in-frame clones alone and is incomplete. The V and J calls and the clone size are those of that table, but D and trimming were determined from the DNA. The data contain 110,000 to 150,000 clones, roughly 78% of them singletons. This CDR3 is 16 amino acids long. V lost 4 bases and J 2 bases, leaving 14 bases between the germline ends. Germline values: CDR1 MDHEN, CDR2 SYDVKM. This study enrolled people aged 18 to 89 from about 24 US geographic areas. Categorization into cohorts depended on clinical history that participants reported.

The V gene is TRBV28, the J gene TRBJ1-4; possible D gene TRBD1, 6 bases. Sequencing input: PBMCs or T cells enriched from blood (not recorded which). The receptor was isolated from a woman between 50 and 59 years old who had recovered from COVID-19. CDR3 amino acids: CASSSALQGTNEKLFF. The CDR3 nucleotides read TGTGCCAGCAGTTCAGCCCTACAGGGCACTAATGAAAAACTGTTTTTT.